The 4 T cell receptor beta chains listed next were all sequenced from one sample in a study of cytomegalovirus exposure and HLA in healthy donors. The study ran its PCR with 60 Vbeta and 13 Jbeta primers. Libraries were prepared by immunoSEQ multiplex PCR; TCRdb keeps only in-frame clonotypes and omits some of them. This table holds around 130,000 clones, around 85% found once. Sequenced material: PBMCs. The origin of the receptors is a woman in her twenties or thirties in good health and CMV-seropositive.

This chain uses TRBV28 with TRBJ2-7; TRBD1 matches 7 bases. CDR1 MDHEN and CDR2 SYDVKM come from the germline V gene. The CDR3 loop spans 14 amino acids. V gave up 3 bases and J gave up 4 bases; unmatched junction bases: 6. The CDR3 loop reads CASSFGDSDYEQYF. The CDR3, as DNA: TGTGCCAGCAGTTTTGGGGACAGTGATTACGAGCAGTACTTC. The whole variable domain, filled in from reference TRBV28 and TRBJ2-7, reads DVKVTQSSRYLVKRTGEKVFLECVQDMDHENMFWYRQDPGLGLRLIYFSYDVKMKEKGDIPEGYSVSREKKERFSLILESASTNQTSMYLCASSFGDSDYEQYFGPGTRLTVT.

The rearrangement joins TRBV5-5 to TRBJ1-2, with no clear D. The V gene lost 2 bases and the J gene lost 0 bases, with 8 bases spanning the gap. CDR1 is SGHKS and CDR2 is YYEKEE in the germline V gene (reference sequence). CDR3 length: 14 residues. The CDR3 spells CASSLTPTNYGYTF. As DNA, the CDR3 is TGTGCCAGCAGCTTAACACCGACTAACTATGGCTACACCTTC.

The V call is TRBV7-7, the J call TRBJ2-2; the D is unclear. Looked up from germline, CDR1 is SSHAT and CDR2 is FNYEAQ (reference sequence). The CDR3 runs 16 residues. V dropped 1 base and J dropped 2 bases, with 11 bases sitting between them. The CDR3 loop is CASSLGIVRNTGELFF. DNA for the CDR3: TGTGCCAGCAGCTTAGGAATTGTGAGAAACACCGGGGAGCTGTTTTTT.

The V call is TRBV2, the J call TRBJ2-5; D may be TRBD1 (5 bases). Germline V gives CDR1 SNHLY, CDR2 FYNNEI. V dropped 6 bases and J dropped 4 bases, with 12 bases sitting between them. This CDR3 comprises 13 residues. The CDR3 region is CASSRVDAETQYF. As DNA, the CDR3 is TGTGCCAGCAGCAGGGTCGATGCAGAGACCCAGTACTTC.